This T cell receptor (beta chain) was found in a study of early T cells in non-severe SARS-CoV-2 infection. General study points: VDJdb matching, biased toward anti-spike CD8 responses, missed private and CD4 specificities.

The germline V gene encodes CDR1 DFQATT and CDR2 SNEGSKA (reference sequence). V lost 3 bases and J lost 9; bases outside the gene matches: 8. CDR3 length equals 14 residues. Unique molecular identifiers were added to individual cDNA molecules. TCRdb reprocessed the 5' RACE reads via MiXCR and lists one record per CDR3 protein. The top ten hold roughly 4.8% of the sample, which has roughly 48,000 distinct CDR3 sequences, 5.6% seen once. This clonotype was observed at least ten times. The antigen is undetermined. Sequencing was carried out using whole blood. V and J are TRBV20-1 and TRBJ2-2; 9 bases are a match to TRBD2. The receptor comes from an adult who was a healthcare worker with PCR-confirmed SARS-CoV-2 infection or an uninfected control (not recorded which). CDR3 region: CSARVAGASWELFF. The DNA for the CDR3 is TGCAGTGCTAGGGTAGCGGGGGCGTCGTGGGAGCTGTTTTTT.